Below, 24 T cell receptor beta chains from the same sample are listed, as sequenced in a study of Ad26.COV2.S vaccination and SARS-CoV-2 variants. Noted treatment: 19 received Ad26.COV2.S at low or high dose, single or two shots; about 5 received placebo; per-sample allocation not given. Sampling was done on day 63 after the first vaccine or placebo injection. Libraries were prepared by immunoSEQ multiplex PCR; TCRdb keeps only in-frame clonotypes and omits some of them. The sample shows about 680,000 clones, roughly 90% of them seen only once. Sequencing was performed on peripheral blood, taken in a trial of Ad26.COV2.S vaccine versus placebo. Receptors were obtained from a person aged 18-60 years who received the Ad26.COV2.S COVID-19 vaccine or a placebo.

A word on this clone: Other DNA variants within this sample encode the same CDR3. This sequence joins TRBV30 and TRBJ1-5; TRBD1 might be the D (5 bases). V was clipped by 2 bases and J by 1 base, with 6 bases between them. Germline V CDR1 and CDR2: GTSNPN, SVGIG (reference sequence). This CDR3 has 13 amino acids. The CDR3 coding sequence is TGTGCCTGGAGTAGGGACAGCAATCAGCCCCAGCATTTT. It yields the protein CAWSRDSNQPQHF.

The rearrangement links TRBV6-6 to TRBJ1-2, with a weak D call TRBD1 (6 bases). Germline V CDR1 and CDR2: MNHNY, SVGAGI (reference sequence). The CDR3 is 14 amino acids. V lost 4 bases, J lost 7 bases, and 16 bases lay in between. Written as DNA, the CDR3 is TGTGCCAGCAGTTTGAGGGGGTTCCAGGGTGGCTACACCTTC. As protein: CASSLRGFQGGYTF.

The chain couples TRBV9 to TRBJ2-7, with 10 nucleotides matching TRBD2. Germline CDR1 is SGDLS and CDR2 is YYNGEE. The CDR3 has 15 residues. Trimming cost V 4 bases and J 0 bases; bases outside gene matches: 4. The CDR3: CASSLSGGHSYEQYF. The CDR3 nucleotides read TGTGCCAGCAGCCTTAGCGGGGGGCACTCCTACGAGCAGTACTTC.

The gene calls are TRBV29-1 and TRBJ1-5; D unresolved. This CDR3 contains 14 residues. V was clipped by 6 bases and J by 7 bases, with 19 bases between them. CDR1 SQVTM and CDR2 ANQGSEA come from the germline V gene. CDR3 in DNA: TGCAGCGTATCAAATGGGAGAGCCAGCCAGCCCCAGCATTTT. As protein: CSVSNGRASQPQHF.

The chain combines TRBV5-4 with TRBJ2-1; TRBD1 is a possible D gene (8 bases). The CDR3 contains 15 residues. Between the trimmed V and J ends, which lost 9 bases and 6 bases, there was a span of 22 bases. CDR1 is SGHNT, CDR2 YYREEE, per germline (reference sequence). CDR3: CATFRGRERSNEQFF. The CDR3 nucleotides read TGTGCCACTTTCAGGGGGCGGGAGCGGTCCAATGAGCAGTTCTTC.

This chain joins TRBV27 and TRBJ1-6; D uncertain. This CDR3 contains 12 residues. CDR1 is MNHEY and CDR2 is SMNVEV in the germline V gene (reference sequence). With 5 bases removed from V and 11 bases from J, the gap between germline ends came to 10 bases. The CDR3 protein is CASSTGITPLHF. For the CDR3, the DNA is TGTGCCAGCAGTACGGGGATTACACCCCTCCACTTT.

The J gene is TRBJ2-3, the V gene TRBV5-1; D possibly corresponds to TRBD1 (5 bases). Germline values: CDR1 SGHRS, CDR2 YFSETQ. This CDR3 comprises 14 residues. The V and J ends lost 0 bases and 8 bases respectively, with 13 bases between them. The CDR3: CASSLGLGEGTQYF. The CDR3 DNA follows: TGCGCCAGCAGCTTGGGCCTAGGGGAAGGTACGCAGTATTTT.

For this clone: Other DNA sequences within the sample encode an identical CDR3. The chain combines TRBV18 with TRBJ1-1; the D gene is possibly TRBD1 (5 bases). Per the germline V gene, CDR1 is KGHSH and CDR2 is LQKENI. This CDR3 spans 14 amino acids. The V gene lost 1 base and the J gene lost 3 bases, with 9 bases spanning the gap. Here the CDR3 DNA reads TGTGCCAGCTCACCACAGGGGCGGGACACTGAAGCTTTCTTT. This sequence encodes CASSPQGRDTEAFF.

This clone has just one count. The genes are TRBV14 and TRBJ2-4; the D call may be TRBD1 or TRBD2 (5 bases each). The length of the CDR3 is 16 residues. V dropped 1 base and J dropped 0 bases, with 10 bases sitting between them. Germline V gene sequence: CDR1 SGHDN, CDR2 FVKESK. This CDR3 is CASSQAGTRAKNIQYF. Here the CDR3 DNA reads TGTGCCAGCAGCCAAGCGGGGACCCGAGCCAAAAACATTCAGTACTTC.

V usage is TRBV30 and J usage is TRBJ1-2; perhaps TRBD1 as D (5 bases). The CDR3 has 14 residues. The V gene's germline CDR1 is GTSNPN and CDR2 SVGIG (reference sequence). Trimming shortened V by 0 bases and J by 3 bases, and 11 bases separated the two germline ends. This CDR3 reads CAWSVREGYYGYTF. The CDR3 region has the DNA TGTGCCTGGAGTGTCAGGGAAGGGTACTATGGCTACACCTTC.

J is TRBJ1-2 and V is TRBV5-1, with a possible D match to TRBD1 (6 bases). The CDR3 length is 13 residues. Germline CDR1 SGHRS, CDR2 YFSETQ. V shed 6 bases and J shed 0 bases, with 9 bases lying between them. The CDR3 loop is CASTGGPNYGYTF. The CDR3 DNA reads TGCGCCAGCACCGGGGGCCCTAACTATGGCTACACCTTC.

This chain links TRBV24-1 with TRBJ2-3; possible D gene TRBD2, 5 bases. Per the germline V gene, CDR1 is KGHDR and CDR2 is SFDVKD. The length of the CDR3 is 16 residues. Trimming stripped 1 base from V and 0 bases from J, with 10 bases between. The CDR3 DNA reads TGTGCCACCAGTGATTTTCGGCGGGCGAGCACAGATACGCAGTATTTT. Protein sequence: CATSDFRRASTDTQYF.

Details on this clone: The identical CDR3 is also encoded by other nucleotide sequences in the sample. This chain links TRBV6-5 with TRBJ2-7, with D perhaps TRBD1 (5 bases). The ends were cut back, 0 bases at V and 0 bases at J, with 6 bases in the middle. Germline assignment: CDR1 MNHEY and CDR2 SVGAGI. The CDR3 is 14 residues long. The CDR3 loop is CASSYSQGSYEQYF. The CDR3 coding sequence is TGTGCCAGCAGTTACTCTCAGGGCTCCTACGAGCAGTACTTC.

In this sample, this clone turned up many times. The CDR3 sequence: CASSLEWGLRSTEAFF. CDR3 nucleotides: TGTGCCAGCAGCTTAGAATGGGGCCTAAGGAGCACTGAAGCTTTCTTT. This chain joins TRBV11-2 and TRBJ1-1, with D possibly being TRBD1 (5 bases). The V end lost 0 bases, the J end lost 4 bases, and 15 bases lay between the germline ends. CDR3 length: 16 amino acids. Germline values: CDR1 SGHAT, CDR2 FQNNGV.

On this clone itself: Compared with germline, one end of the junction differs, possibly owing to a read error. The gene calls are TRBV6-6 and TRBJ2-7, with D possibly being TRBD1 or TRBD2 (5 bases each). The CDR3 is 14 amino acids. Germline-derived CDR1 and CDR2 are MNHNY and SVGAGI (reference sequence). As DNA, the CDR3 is TGTGCCAGCAATTACGGGGCAACAACCTACGAGCAGTACTTC. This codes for CASNYGATTYEQYF.

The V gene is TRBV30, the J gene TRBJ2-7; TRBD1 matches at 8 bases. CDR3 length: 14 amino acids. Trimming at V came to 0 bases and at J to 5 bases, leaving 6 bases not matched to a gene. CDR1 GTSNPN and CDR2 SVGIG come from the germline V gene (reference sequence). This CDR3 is CAWSVQQGGDEQYF. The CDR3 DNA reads TGTGCCTGGAGTGTACAACAGGGGGGAGACGAGCAGTACTTC.

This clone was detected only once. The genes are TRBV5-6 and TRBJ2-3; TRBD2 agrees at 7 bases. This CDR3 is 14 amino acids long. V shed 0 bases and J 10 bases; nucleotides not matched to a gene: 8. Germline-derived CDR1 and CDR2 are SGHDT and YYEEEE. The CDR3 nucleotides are TGTGCCAGCAGCTTGGGCCTAGCGGATCCTTCGCAGTATTTT. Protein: CASSLGLADPSQYF.

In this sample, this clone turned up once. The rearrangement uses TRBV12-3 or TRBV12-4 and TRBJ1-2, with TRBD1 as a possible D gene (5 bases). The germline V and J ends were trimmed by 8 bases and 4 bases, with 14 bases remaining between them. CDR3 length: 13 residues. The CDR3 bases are TGTGCCAGCTCCCTTGGGGCGGGCTATGGCTACACCTTC. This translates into CASSLGAGYGYTF.

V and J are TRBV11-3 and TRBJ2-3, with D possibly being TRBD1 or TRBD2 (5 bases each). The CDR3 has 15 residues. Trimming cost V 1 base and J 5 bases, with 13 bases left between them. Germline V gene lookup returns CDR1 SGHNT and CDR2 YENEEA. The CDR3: CASSLGGTVIDTQYF. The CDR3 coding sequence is TGTGCCAGCAGCTTAGGAGGGACGGTAATAGATACGCAGTATTTT.

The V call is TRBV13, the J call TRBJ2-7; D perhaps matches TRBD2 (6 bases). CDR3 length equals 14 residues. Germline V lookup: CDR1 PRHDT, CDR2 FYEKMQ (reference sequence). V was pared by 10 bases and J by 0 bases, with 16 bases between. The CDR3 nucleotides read TGTGCCACTAGCCGGGACTCGAACTCCTACGAGCAGTACTTC. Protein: CATSRDSNSYEQYF.

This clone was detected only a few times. The CDR3: CASSIRGSSGNTIYF. CDR3 nucleotide sequence: TGTGCCAGCAGTATCCGAGGGAGCTCTGGAAACACCATATATTTT. The genes are TRBV6-2 or TRBV6-3 and TRBJ1-3; D uncertain. This CDR3 has 15 amino acids. Per germline, CDR1 MNHEY and CDR2 SVGEGT. The V end was cut by 5 bases, the J end by 0 bases, with 11 bases between.

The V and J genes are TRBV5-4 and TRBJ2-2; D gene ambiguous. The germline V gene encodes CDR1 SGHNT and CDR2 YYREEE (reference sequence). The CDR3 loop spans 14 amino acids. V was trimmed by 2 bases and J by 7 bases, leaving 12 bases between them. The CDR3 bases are TGTGCCAGCAGCTTCGACTCTTCGGGCGGGGAGCTGTTTTTT. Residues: CASSFDSSGGELFF.

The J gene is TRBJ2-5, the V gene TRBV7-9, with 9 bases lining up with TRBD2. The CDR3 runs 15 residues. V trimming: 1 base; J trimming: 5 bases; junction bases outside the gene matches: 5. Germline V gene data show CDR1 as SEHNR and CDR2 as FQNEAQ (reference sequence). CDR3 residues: CASSLGGGAFETQYF. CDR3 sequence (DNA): TGTGCCAGCAGCTTAGGCGGGGGGGCCTTTGAGACCCAGTACTTC. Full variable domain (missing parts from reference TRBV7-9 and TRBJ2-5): DTGVSQNPRHKITKRGQNVTFRCDPISEHNRLYWYRQTLGQGPEFLTYFQNEAQLEKSRLLSDRFSAERPKGSFSTLEIQRTEQGDSAMYLCASSLGGGAFETQYFGPGTRLLVL.

The DNA of the CDR3 is TGTGCCAGCAGTAAGGGACAGGGGGCTGCAGATACGCAGTATTTT. Translating gives CASSKGQGAADTQYF. The chain combines TRBV6-5 with TRBJ2-3, with 12 bases matching TRBD1. CDR3 length: 15 residues. Trimming cost V 5 bases and J 4 bases; bases outside gene matches: 4. The germline V gene has CDR1 MNHEY and CDR2 SVGAGI.